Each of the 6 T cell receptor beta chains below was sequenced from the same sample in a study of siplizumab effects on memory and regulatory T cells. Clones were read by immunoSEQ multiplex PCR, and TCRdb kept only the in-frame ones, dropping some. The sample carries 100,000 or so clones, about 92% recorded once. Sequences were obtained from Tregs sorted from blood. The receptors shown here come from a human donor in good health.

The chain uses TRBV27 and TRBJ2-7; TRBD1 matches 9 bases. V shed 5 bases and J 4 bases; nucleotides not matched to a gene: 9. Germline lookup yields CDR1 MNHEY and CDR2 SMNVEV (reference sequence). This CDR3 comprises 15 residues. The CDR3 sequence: CASSLTGGNLYEQYF. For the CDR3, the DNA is TGTGCCAGCAGTCTTACAGGGGGCAACCTTTACGAGCAGTACTTC.

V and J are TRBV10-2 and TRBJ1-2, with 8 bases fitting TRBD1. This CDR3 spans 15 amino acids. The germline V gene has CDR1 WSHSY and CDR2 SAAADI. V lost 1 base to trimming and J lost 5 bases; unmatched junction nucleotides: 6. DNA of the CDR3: TGCGCCAGCAGTGAGTTGGGCAGGGGGCATTATGGCTACACCTTC. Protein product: CASSELGRGHYGYTF.

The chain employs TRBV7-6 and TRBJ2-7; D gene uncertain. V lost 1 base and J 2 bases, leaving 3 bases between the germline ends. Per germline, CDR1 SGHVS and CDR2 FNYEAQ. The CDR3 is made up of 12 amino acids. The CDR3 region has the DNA TGTGCCAGCAGCTTAGTCCCCTACGAGCAGTACTTC. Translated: CASSLVPYEQYF. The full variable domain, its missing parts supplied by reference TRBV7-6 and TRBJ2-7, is GAGVSQSPRYKVTKRGQDVALRCDPISGHVSLYWYRQALGQGPEFLTYFNYEAQQDKSGLPNDRFSAERPEGSISTLTIQRTEQRDSAMYRCASSLVPYEQYFGPGTRLTVT.

The CDR3 is CAARWGGSTDTQYF. The CDR3 DNA sequence: TGTGCCGCTAGATGGGGGGGTAGCACAGATACGCAGTATTTT. The V and J genes are TRBV6-6 and TRBJ2-3, with 7 bases identical to TRBD2. The CDR3 loop spans 14 amino acids. From germline, CDR1 is MNHNY and CDR2 SVGAGI (reference sequence). The V gene end was trimmed by 11 bases and the J gene end by 0 bases; junction bases not matched to a gene: 8.

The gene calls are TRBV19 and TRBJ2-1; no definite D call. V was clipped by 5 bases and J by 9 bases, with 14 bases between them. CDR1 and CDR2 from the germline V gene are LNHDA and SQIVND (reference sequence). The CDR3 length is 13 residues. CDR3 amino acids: CASSAVGVGEQFF. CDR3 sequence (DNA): TGTGCCAGTAGTGCTGTCGGCGTCGGTGAGCAGTTCTTC.

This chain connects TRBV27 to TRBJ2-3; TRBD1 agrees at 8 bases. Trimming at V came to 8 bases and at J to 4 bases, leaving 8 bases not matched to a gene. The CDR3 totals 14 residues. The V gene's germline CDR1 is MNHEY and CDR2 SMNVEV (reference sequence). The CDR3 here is CASASGGKADTQYF. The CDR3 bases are TGTGCCAGCGCTTCAGGGGGCAAAGCAGATACGCAGTATTTT.